This TCR beta chain originates from a study of blood T cell repertoires in COVID-19. J was trimmed by 1 base and V by 4 bases; bases with no gene match: 5. CDR1 is LGHDT, CDR2 YNNKEL, per germline (reference sequence). The CDR3 is made up of 15 amino acids. The table came from immunoSEQ multiplex PCR; TCRdb's copy has only in-frame clones and leaves some out. The data contain approximately 170,000 clones, approximately 82% of them singletons. This sequence joins TRBV3-1 (or the pseudogene TRBV3-2) and TRBJ1-1, with 8 bases fitting TRBD1. The source of this sequence is a woman of 80 years or more with active or convalescent COVID-19. Sequencing used peripheral blood. The CDR3 here is CASSRRTGTNTEAFF. The CDR3 DNA is TGTGCCAGCAGCCGACGGACAGGGACGAACACTGAAGCTTTCTTT.